The 27 T cell receptor beta chains presented below share a single source sample, sequenced in a study of post-analysis software for immune sequencing data. Regarding the study as a whole: Patients showed TRBV5-6, TRBV5-1 and TRBV20-1 among 4 or 5 TRBV segments more frequent than in controls.

The TCR beta cDNA libraries contained unique molecular identifiers. TCRdb independently ran MiXCR on the PCR reads; one entry per CDR3 protein. This sample has under 650,000 distinct CDR3 sequences, with roughly 45% found just once. These receptors lack a known antigen. The sample comprised blood. The receptors come from a girl between 10 and 17 years old with multiple sclerosis.

The chain recombines TRBV11-3 with TRBJ2-5; 8 bases match TRBD2. The CDR3 sequence is 19 residues long. The germline gives CDR1 SGHNT, CDR2 YENEEA. Germline trimming cut 5 bases from V and 2 bases from J; bases unmatched to any gene: 19. CDR3: CASSGVMGHHSGTQETQYF. The DNA for the CDR3 is TGTGCCAGCAGCGGCGTGATGGGACACCATAGCGGGACGCAAGAGACCCAGTACTTC.

This clonotype was seen only once. The chain has TRBV4-2 and TRBJ2-3; the match to TRBD2 covers 13 bases. CDR1 and CDR2 from the germline V gene are LGHNA and YNFKEQ. This CDR3 contains 16 residues. With V trimmed by 4 bases and J by 6 bases, 7 bases remained unmatched. The CDR3 reads CASSLEGLAGMDTQYF. DNA of the CDR3: TGTGCCAGCAGCCTGGAGGGACTAGCGGGGATGGATACGCAGTATTTT.

The rearrangement joins TRBV9 to TRBJ1-2, with D possibly being TRBD1 (5 bases). V dropped 3 bases and J dropped 8 bases, with 11 bases sitting between them. CDR1 is SGDLS, CDR2 YYNGEE, per germline. This CDR3 has 12 residues. CDR3 sequence (DNA): TGTGCCAGCAGCGCCGGGACTTGGGGCTACACCTTC. Protein sequence: CASSAGTWGYTF.

V usage is TRBV5-1 and J usage is TRBJ1-5; D ambiguous. This CDR3 contains 13 residues. V was clipped by 3 bases and J by 2 bases, with 6 bases between them. The germline gives CDR1 SGHRS, CDR2 YFSETQ. CDR3 in amino acids: CASSYVGNQPQHF. The CDR3 DNA reads TGCGCCAGCAGCTACGTGGGCAATCAGCCCCAGCATTTT.

In nucleotides, the CDR3 is TGTGCCAGCAGGGGACAGCGACTCTATGGCTACACCTTC. Amino acids: CASRGQRLYGYTF. V gene TRBV9 combines with J gene TRBJ1-2; 7 bases map to TRBD1. The junction had 5 bases not matched to a gene; V was cut back by 5 bases and J by 4 bases. The CDR3 consists of 13 residues. The germline gives CDR1 SGDLS, CDR2 YYNGEE.

Comments on this clonotype: It is unclear where the CDR3 begins or ends on the DNA, so no DNA is shown, and the CDR3 is as TCRdb lists it. The chain uses TRBV10-3 and TRBJ2-7; the table's TRBD1 call for D was not verified on the DNA. Germline CDR1 reads ENHRY; CDR2 reads SYGVKD. Including both end residues, the CDR3 is 21 amino acids long. The CDR3 region is CAIKYFCASSEFWTERETQYF.

The chain combines TRBV2 with TRBJ2-5, with TRBD2 as a possible D gene (6 bases). The V end was cut by 8 bases, the J end by 2 bases, with 21 bases between. Germline V CDR1 and CDR2: SNHLY, FYNNEI. The CDR3 extends over 16 amino acids. In DNA, the CDR3 is TGTGCCAGCTCCCTAAGTCGGAGGGGCTCTCAAGAGACCCAGTACTTC. Its translation: CASSLSRRGSQETQYF. The whole variable domain, filled in from reference TRBV2 and TRBJ2-5, reads EPEVTQTPSHQVTQMGQEVILRCVPISNHLYFYWYRQILGQKVEFLVSFYNNEISEKSEIFDDQFSVERPDGSNFTLKIRSTKLEDSAMYFCASSLSRRGSQETQYFGPGTRLLVL.

The chain employs TRBV7-9 and TRBJ1-1, with a possible D match to TRBD1 (5 bases). Trimming pared 8 bases from V and 2 bases from J, leaving 15 bases between. The CDR3 contains 14 residues. CDR1 and CDR2 from the germline V gene are SEHNR and FQNEAQ (reference sequence). This CDR3 is CASVLIQDNTEAFF. As DNA, the CDR3 is TGTGCCAGCGTTCTAATACAGGACAACACTGAAGCTTTCTTT.

This clonotype occurred a few times. The V call is TRBV2, the J call TRBJ1-1; the D is unclear. V gave up 10 bases and J gave up 1 base, with 13 bases separating them. The CDR3 loop spans 13 amino acids. Per germline, CDR1 SNHLY and CDR2 FYNNEI. CDR3 DNA sequence: TGTGCCAACGAACTACAGCCGAACACTGAAGCTTTCTTT. It encodes CANELQPNTEAFF.

This sequence joins TRBV6-6 and TRBJ1-2; 7 bases are shared with TRBD1. V gave up 4 bases and J gave up 6 bases; unmatched junction bases: 5. CDR1 is MNHNY and CDR2 is SVGAGI in the germline V gene (reference sequence). This CDR3 is 13 amino acids long. Here the CDR3 reads CASSSQGSHGYTF. In DNA, the CDR3 is TGTGCCAGCAGTTCACAGGGGTCCCATGGCTACACCTTC.

This clonotype has more than one count but fewer than ten. The chain recombines TRBV12-3 or TRBV12-4 with TRBJ2-7, with no clear D. V lost 6 bases and J 3 bases, leaving 6 bases between the germline ends. The CDR3 contains 11 residues. Here the CDR3 DNA reads TGTGCCAGCAGGTCCATCTACGAGCAGTACTTC. Amino acids: CASRSIYEQYF.

Worth noting for this clonotype: At one boundary the junction diverges from the germline segment, which might be a read error. This chain joins TRBV9 and TRBJ1-4; possible D gene TRBD1, 5 bases. Germline-derived CDR1 and CDR2 are SGDLS and YYNGEE. This CDR3 is built from 14 residues. The CDR3 loop reads CASSAGAYNEKRFF. Here the CDR3 DNA reads TGTGCCAGCAGCGCCGGGGCTTATAATGAAAAACGGTTTTTT. Full variable domain (outside the CDR3, taken from reference TRBV9 and TRBJ1-4): DSGVTQTPKHLITATGQRVTLRCSPRSGDLSVYWYQQSLDQGLQFLIQYYNGEERAKGNILERFSAQQFPDLHSELNLSSLELGDSALYFCASSAGAYNEKRFFGSGTQLSVL.

This clonotype was picked up one time. The chain couples TRBV2 to TRBJ2-7; 8 positions match TRBD2. Germline CDR1 SNHLY, CDR2 FYNNEI. The CDR3 length is 13 residues. The V and J ends lost 5 bases and 5 bases, in that order; junction bases with no gene match: 5. The CDR3 region has the DNA TGTGCCAGCAGTCGACTAGCGTTCGACGAGCAGTACTTC. Amino acid sequence: CASSRLAFDEQYF.

The V and J genes are TRBV29-1 and TRBJ2-7; D possibly matches TRBD1 or TRBD2 (7 bases each). The CDR3 has 13 amino acids. CDR1 is SQVTM, CDR2 ANQGSEA, per germline. The V gene lost 4 bases and the J gene lost 3 bases, with 13 bases spanning the gap. The CDR3 is CSVVRGGNYEQYF. In DNA form, the CDR3 reads TGCAGCGTTGTCAGGGGGGGGAACTACGAGCAGTACTTC.

This clonotype was counted a single time. The chain has TRBV9 and TRBJ2-5; 8 bases are shared with TRBD2. V dropped 4 bases and J dropped 11; count of bases not matched to a gene: 16. Germline V gene sequence: CDR1 SGDLS, CDR2 YYNGEE. This CDR3 has 15 amino acids. The CDR3 region is CASSPGTSRWNEQYF. The CDR3 region has the DNA TGTGCCAGCAGCCCGGGGACTAGTCGTTGGAATGAGCAGTACTTC. The whole variable domain, remainder taken from reference TRBV9 and TRBJ2-5, is DSGVTQTPKHLITATGQRVTLRCSPRSGDLSVYWYQQSLDQGLQFLIQYYNGEERAKGNILERFSAQQFPDLHSELNLSSLELGDSALYFCASSPGTSRWNEQYFGPGTRLLVL.

This clonotype occurred once. The CDR3 bases are TGTGCCAGCAGCTCCCTCCCAGCGACCTACGAGCAGTACTTC. It translates to CASSSLPATYEQYF. J is TRBJ2-7 and V is TRBV5-5, with no clear D. CDR1 is SGHKS, CDR2 YYEKEE, per germline (reference sequence). Between the trimmed V and J ends, which lost 3 bases and 2 bases, there was a span of 12 bases. This CDR3 comprises 14 residues.

The chain combines TRBV5-4 with TRBJ2-3, with TRBD2 matching over 10 bases. The V gene end was trimmed by 4 bases and the J gene end by 3 bases; junction bases not matched to a gene: 5. CDR1 and CDR2 (germline): SGHNT, YYREEE (reference sequence). This CDR3 is 15 amino acids long. The CDR3, as DNA: TGTGCCAGCAGCCCATATAGCGGGGGGACAGATACGCAGTATTTT. Protein product: CASSPYSGGTDTQYF.

The rearrangement uses TRBV5-5 and TRBJ2-3; 10 bases are a match to TRBD1. In germline, CDR1 is SGHKS, CDR2 YYEKEE (reference sequence). This CDR3 spans 17 amino acids. V lost 5 bases and J lost 3; bases outside the gene matches: 12. The CDR3 loop reads CASSSPGVGQGTDTQYF. The DNA for the CDR3 is TGTGCCAGCAGTTCCCCGGGAGTGGGACAGGGGACAGATACGCAGTATTTT.

The chain is built from TRBV20-1 and TRBJ2-1; 7 positions agree with TRBD2. With V trimmed by 2 bases and J by 12 bases, 7 bases remained unmatched. Germline V gene sequence: CDR1 DFQATT, CDR2 SNEGSKA (reference sequence). The CDR3 has 12 residues. DNA of the CDR3: TGCAGTGCTAGATACGAGACTAGCATGCAGTTCTTC. This sequence encodes CSARYETSMQFF.

This clonotype was observed a handful of times. This chain joins TRBV15 and TRBJ2-1; 9 nucleotides agree with TRBD1. CDR1 and CDR2 from the germline V gene are LNHNV and YYDKDF (reference sequence). The length of the CDR3 is 15 residues. With 3 bases clipped from V and 8 bases from J, the junction kept 8 bases outside the gene matches. The CDR3 region has the DNA TGTGCCACCAGCAGGGGGTTGGACAGGGGTTATGAGCAGTTCTTC. The encoded protein is CATSRGLDRGYEQFF.

A few counts support this clonotype. The V and J genes are TRBV18 and TRBJ1-2; D might be TRBD1 (5 bases). The V gene lost 6 bases and the J gene lost 7 bases, with 21 bases spanning the gap. The CDR3 spans 15 residues. In germline, CDR1 is KGHSH, CDR2 LQKENI. CDR3 protein: CASSQRGTSESGYTF. CDR3 nucleotide sequence: TGTGCCAGCTCGCAAAGGGGAACGTCTGAATCTGGCTACACCTTC.

This chain joins TRBV5-1 and TRBJ2-4; TRBD2 aligns across 7 bases. CDR1 is SGHRS and CDR2 is YFSETQ in the germline V gene. The CDR3 runs 16 residues. With 0 bases clipped from V and 5 bases from J, the junction kept 8 bases outside the gene matches. The CDR3 loop reads CASSLAGGSGQNIQYF. Written as DNA, the CDR3 is TGCGCCAGCAGCTTGGCCGGGGGGTCCGGCCAAAACATTCAGTACTTC.

J is TRBJ2-1 and V is TRBV2; tentatively, D is TRBD1 or TRBD2 (6 bases each). Looked up from germline, CDR1 is SNHLY and CDR2 is FYNNEI. The CDR3 is made up of 11 amino acids. V lost 9 bases and J lost 6, with 9 bases in between. DNA for the CDR3: TGTGCCAGTGGGGGGCCCAATGAGCAGTTCTTC. This encodes CASGGPNEQFF.

CDR3 residues: CASSSLLSNSPYEQYF. CDR3 DNA: TGTGCCAGCAGTTCCCTCCTTTCGAACTCACCATACGAGCAGTACTTC. The chain links TRBV6-5 to TRBJ2-7; the D is unclear. CDR1 and CDR2 (germline): MNHEY, SVGAGI. The CDR3 has 16 residues. The V end was cut by 4 bases, the J end by 4 bases, with 20 bases between.

Written as DNA, the CDR3 is TGTGCCAGCAGCCCAACAGCGGGGGATGCAGATACGCAGTATTTT. Residues: CASSPTAGDADTQYF. The chain has TRBV7-3 and TRBJ2-3; 8 bases map to TRBD2. Trimming took 5 bases from V and 4 from J; bases not matched to a gene: 8. CDR1 is SGHTA and CDR2 is FQGTGA in the germline V gene. This CDR3 has 15 residues.

The chain joins TRBV5-1 to TRBJ1-2, with D hard to call. Trimming shortened V by 3 bases and J by 4 bases, and 7 bases separated the two germline ends. The CDR3 runs 12 residues. Germline V gene data show CDR1 as SGHRS and CDR2 as YFSETQ. CDR3 residues: CASSSTIYGYTF. CDR3 coding DNA: TGCGCCAGCAGCTCGACAATCTATGGCTACACCTTC.

The chain has TRBV29-1 and TRBJ2-2, with D possibly matching TRBD2 (5 bases). The V end lost 6 bases, the J end lost 6 bases, and 11 bases lay between the germline ends. Germline V lookup: CDR1 SQVTM, CDR2 ANQGSEA. The CDR3 is made up of 12 amino acids. CDR3 DNA sequence: TGCAGCGTGGAGGTCCTCCCCGGGGAGCTGTTTTTT. Translation gives CSVEVLPGELFF.